This T cell receptor beta chain was obtained from a study of T cells expressing NK-cell markers. Whole-study results and caveats: The study found dominant NKG2C+ clonotypes at about 1.0-7.5% of CD8+ T cells in about six donors. The study left the HCMV specificity of expanded NKG2C+ T cell clones unresolved. Where a handful of donors were concerned, these clonotypes also led the CD3+CD56-NKG2C+ fraction.

The CDR3 runs 17 residues. CDR1 and CDR2 from the germline V gene are LNHDA and SQIVND (reference sequence). Making the TCR beta cDNA relied on 5'RACE template switching with UMIs. For each CDR3 protein, TCRdb gives one entry from its re-call of the 5' RACE reads, without DNA. The sample has some 280,000 distinct CDR3 sequences, and its top ten clones hold 0.39%. Of note for this clonotype: Its target is unknown.

The clonotype originates from a young man in good health. This rearrangement joins TRBV19 to TRBJ2-5; TCRdb's D gene call, TRBD2, goes unchecked for lack of DNA. The source material was blood T cells: a sorted CD56 or NKG2C T cell subset, CD4+ or CD8+ T cells, or bulk PBMC T cells (not recorded which). The CDR3 loop reads CASSISPGAGVSVPQYF.